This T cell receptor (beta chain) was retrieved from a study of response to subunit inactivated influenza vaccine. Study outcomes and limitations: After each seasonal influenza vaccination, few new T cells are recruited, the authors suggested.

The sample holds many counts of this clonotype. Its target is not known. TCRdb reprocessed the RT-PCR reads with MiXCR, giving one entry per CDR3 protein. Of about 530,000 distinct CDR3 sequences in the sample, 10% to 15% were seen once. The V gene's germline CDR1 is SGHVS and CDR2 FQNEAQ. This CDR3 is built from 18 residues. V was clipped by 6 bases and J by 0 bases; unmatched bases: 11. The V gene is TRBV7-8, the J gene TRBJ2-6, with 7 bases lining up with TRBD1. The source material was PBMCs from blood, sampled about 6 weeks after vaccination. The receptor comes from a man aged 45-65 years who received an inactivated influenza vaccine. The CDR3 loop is CASRGIDRAHSGANVLTF. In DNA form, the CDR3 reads TGTGCCAGCAGGGGGATCGACAGGGCCCACTCTGGGGCCAACGTCCTGACTTTC.